Listed below are T cell receptor beta chains from one sample, sequenced in a study of T cells in Graves' hyperthyroidism and ophthalmopathy. One entry per CDR3 protein, called by TCRdb with MiXCR from the multiplex PCR reads. This repertoire shows some 140,000 distinct CDR3 sequences, approximately 24% found once; its top ten account for around 70%. Sequencing was performed on blood. All receptors derive from a woman between 50 and 59 years old with Graves' hyperthyroidism that later progressed to Graves' ophthalmopathy. Each CDR3 is given with its conserved first and last residue. A D gene is named only where the DNA matches it firmly. Expanded clones are given a class, and other clones once, few, many or no size at all.

CDR3 protein: CASSGGTNYGYTF; CDR3 DNA: TGTGCCAGCAGTGGTGGAACTAACTATGGCTACACCTTC; V gene: TRBV7-8; J gene: TRBJ1-2; clone size: many; CDR3 length: 13; D gene: .
CDR3 protein: CASSFSGYNEQFF; CDR3 DNA: TGTGCCAGCAGCTTCAGCGGGTACAATGAGCAGTTCTTC; V gene: TRBV7-8; J gene: TRBJ2-1; clone size: many; CDR3 length: 13; D gene: .
CDR3 protein: CSAPRTGEQYF; CDR3 DNA: TGCAGTGCTCCTCGGACGGGCGAGCAGTACTTC; V gene: TRBV20-1; J gene: TRBJ2-7; clone size: many; CDR3 length: 11; D gene: .
CDR3 protein: CASLQQGYNEQFF; CDR3 DNA: TGTGCCAGCCTCCAACAGGGATACAATGAGCAGTTCTTC; V gene: TRBV28; J gene: TRBJ2-1; clone size: .; CDR3 length: 13; D gene: .
CDR3 protein: CSARVGRRGEKLFF; CDR3 DNA: TGCAGTGCTAGAGTCGGGCGTCGAGGTGAAAAACTGTTTTTT; V gene: TRBV20-1; J gene: TRBJ1-4; clone size: .; CDR3 length: 14; D gene: .
CDR3 protein: CASLKTSGVPNEQFF; CDR3 DNA: TGTGCCAGCCTCAAGACTAGCGGAGTACCGAATGAGCAGTTCTTC; V gene: TRBV3-1; J gene: TRBJ2-1; clone size: few; CDR3 length: 15; D gene: TRBD2
CDR3 protein: CASSLGSGYTF; CDR3 DNA: TGTGCCAGCAGTTTAGGGAGCGGCTACACCTTC; V gene: TRBV12-3/TRBV12-4; J gene: TRBJ1-2; clone size: many; CDR3 length: 11; D gene: .
CDR3 protein: CASSLLARGFSNQPQHF; CDR3 DNA: TGTGCCAGCAGTTTATTAGCCAGGGGATTCAGCAATCAGCCCCAGCATTTT; V gene: TRBV28; J gene: TRBJ1-5; clone size: many; CDR3 length: 17; D gene: .
CDR3 protein: CASSHLDRRDVSSYNEQFF; CDR3 DNA: TGTGCCAGCTCACACCTAGATAGAAGGGACGTTAGCTCCTACAATGAGCAGTTCTTC; V gene: TRBV18; J gene: TRBJ2-1; clone size: few; CDR3 length: 19; D gene: .
CDR3 protein: CSARKWSQETQYF; CDR3 DNA: TGCAGTGCTAGAAAGTGGTCTCAAGAGACCCAGTACTTC; V gene: TRBV20-1; J gene: TRBJ2-5; clone size: few; CDR3 length: 13; D gene: .
CDR3 protein: CASSPTDYNEQFF; CDR3 DNA: TGTGCCAGCTCACCAACGGATTACAATGAGCAGTTCTTC; V gene: TRBV18; J gene: TRBJ2-1; clone size: few; CDR3 length: 13; D gene: .
CDR3 protein: CASSRGTGQETQYF; CDR3 DNA: TGTGCCAGCAGCCGTGGGACAGGCCAAGAGACCCAGTACTTC; V gene: TRBV7-3; J gene: TRBJ2-5; clone size: .; CDR3 length: 14; D gene: TRBD1
CDR3 protein: CASSENGRATDTQYF; CDR3 DNA: TGTGCCAGCAGTGAGAACGGGAGGGCGACAGATACGCAGTATTTT; V gene: TRBV2; J gene: TRBJ2-3; clone size: many; CDR3 length: 15; D gene: TRBD2
CDR3 protein: CASSIFVATGELFF; CDR3 DNA: TGTGCCAGTAGTATATTCGTGGCCACCGGGGAGCTGTTTTTT; V gene: TRBV19; J gene: TRBJ2-2; clone size: .; CDR3 length: 14; D gene: .
CDR3 protein: CASSYKRSPGPNTEAFF; CDR3 DNA: TGTGCCAGCAGTTACAAGAGATCCCCAGGGCCGAACACTGAAGCTTTCTTT; V gene: TRBV6-5; J gene: TRBJ1-1; clone size: few; CDR3 length: 17; D gene: .
CDR3 protein: CAWIPGQKNTGELFF; CDR3 DNA: TGTGCCTGGATCCCAGGACAGAAAAACACCGGGGAGCTGTTTTTT; V gene: TRBV30; J gene: TRBJ2-2; clone size: few; CDR3 length: 15; D gene: .
CDR3 protein: CASSADRPPYNEQFF; CDR3 DNA: TGTGCCAGCTCGGCCGACAGGCCCCCCTACAATGAGCAGTTCTTC; V gene: TRBV18; J gene: TRBJ2-1; clone size: many; CDR3 length: 15; D gene: .
CDR3 protein: CSAPSGLSYNEQFF; CDR3 DNA: TGCAGTGCTCCGAGCGGCCTCTCCTACAATGAGCAGTTCTTC; V gene: TRBV20-1; J gene: TRBJ2-1; clone size: .; CDR3 length: 14; D gene: .
CDR3 protein: CASSGAGSDSPLHF; CDR3 DNA: TGTGCCAGCAGCGGGGCAGGGAGTGATTCGCCCCTCCACTTT; V gene: TRBV9; J gene: TRBJ1-6; clone size: .; CDR3 length: 14; D gene: .
CDR3 protein: CSVDGPGPWAIDSETQYF; CDR3 DNA: TGCAGCGTTGATGGGCCAGGTCCCTGGGCTATTGATAGCGAGACCCAGTACTTC; V gene: TRBV29-1; J gene: TRBJ2-5; clone size: .; CDR3 length: 18; D gene: .
CDR3 protein: CASRLVVWTQYF; CDR3 DNA: TGTGCCAGCAGGCTGGTGGTCTGGACCCAGTACTTC; V gene: TRBV2; J gene: TRBJ2-5; clone size: many; CDR3 length: 12; D gene: .
CDR3 protein: CASSLGAGTNEKLFF; CDR3 DNA: TGTGCCAGCAGCTTAGGGGCAGGGACTAATGAAAAACTGTTTTTT; V gene: TRBV7-9; J gene: TRBJ1-4; clone size: .; CDR3 length: 15; D gene: .
CDR3 protein: CASSFKGTRYNEQFF; CDR3 DNA: TGTGCCAGCAGTTTTAAAGGGACTAGATACAATGAGCAGTTCTTC; V gene: TRBV27; J gene: TRBJ2-1; clone size: few; CDR3 length: 15; D gene: TRBD2
CDR3 protein: CASSKPRIFNSPLHF; CDR3 DNA: TGTGCCAGCAGTAAACCCAGGATCTTTAATTCACCCCTCCACTTT; V gene: TRBV2; J gene: TRBJ1-6; clone size: .; CDR3 length: 15; D gene: .
CDR3 protein: CASSQVGQAYEQYF; CDR3 DNA: TGTGCCAGCAGCCAGGTAGGACAGGCCTACGAGCAGTACTTC; V gene: TRBV4-2; J gene: TRBJ2-7; clone size: .; CDR3 length: 14; D gene: TRBD1
CDR3 protein: CASSPPSGGWNTEAFF; CDR3 DNA: TGTGCCAGCTCACCCCCGTCAGGGGGTTGGAACACTGAAGCTTTCTTT; V gene: TRBV18; J gene: TRBJ1-1; clone size: many; CDR3 length: 16; D gene: TRBD1
CDR3 protein: CASSQRANTGELFF; CDR3 DNA: TGTGCCAGCAGCCAAAGAGCCAACACCGGGGAGCTGTTTTTT; V gene: TRBV3-1; J gene: TRBJ2-2; clone size: .; CDR3 length: 14; D gene: .
CDR3 protein: CASSAMTGAEQYF; CDR3 DNA: TGCGCCAGCAGTGCTATGACGGGAGCCGAGCAGTACTTC; V gene: TRBV10-1; J gene: TRBJ2-7; clone size: many; CDR3 length: 13; D gene: .
CDR3 protein: CATSDSVAQETQYF; CDR3 DNA: TGTGCCACCAGTGATTCAGTGGCCCAAGAGACCCAGTACTTC; V gene: TRBV24-1; J gene: TRBJ2-5; clone size: few; CDR3 length: 14; D gene: .
CDR3 protein: CASARQGNQPQHF; CDR3 DNA: TGTGCCTCTGCGCGACAGGGTAATCAGCCCCAGCATTTT; V gene: TRBV30; J gene: TRBJ1-5; clone size: .; CDR3 length: 13; D gene: TRBD1
CDR3 protein: CASSPIEARGANVLTF; CDR3 DNA: TGTGCCAGCAGCCCGATTGAGGCACGTGGGGCCAACGTCCTGACTTTC; V gene: TRBV7-2; J gene: TRBJ2-6; clone size: .; CDR3 length: 16; D gene: .
CDR3 protein: CAISEGVGAGSSYEQYF; CDR3 DNA: TGTGCCATCAGTGAAGGGGTGGGAGCGGGTAGCTCCTACGAGCAGTACTTC; V gene: TRBV10-3; J gene: TRBJ2-7; clone size: few; CDR3 length: 17; D gene: .
CDR3 protein: CASSSRTGITGEQYF; CDR3 DNA: TGTGCCAGCAGCTCCAGGACAGGGATTACGGGTGAGCAGTACTTC; V gene: TRBV11-1; J gene: TRBJ2-7; clone size: many; CDR3 length: 15; D gene: TRBD1
CDR3 protein: CSARGSNQPQHF; CDR3 DNA: TGCAGTGCTAGGGGGAGCAATCAGCCCCAGCATTTT; V gene: TRBV20-1; J gene: TRBJ1-5; clone size: many; CDR3 length: 12; D gene: .
CDR3 protein: CASGLEFSNEQFF; CDR3 DNA: TGTGCTAGTGGTCTAGAGTTCAGCAATGAGCAGTTCTTC; V gene: TRBV12-5; J gene: TRBJ2-1; clone size: few; CDR3 length: 13; D gene: .
CDR3 protein: CASSLVNPGAPLYNEQFF; CDR3 DNA: TGCGCCAGCAGCTTGGTTAACCCGGGAGCACCTCTCTACAATGAGCAGTTCTTC; V gene: TRBV5-1; J gene: TRBJ2-1; clone size: many; CDR3 length: 18; D gene: .
CDR3 protein: CAWGRLAGVKNEQFF; CDR3 DNA: TGTGCCTGGGGCCGACTAGCGGGAGTCAAGAATGAGCAGTTCTTC; V gene: TRBV30; J gene: TRBJ2-1; clone size: .; CDR3 length: 15; D gene: TRBD2
CDR3 protein: CASSSNLGQGLAKNIQYF; CDR3 DNA: TGTGCCAGCAGCTCCAACCTCGGACAGGGCCTAGCCAAAAACATTCAGTACTTC; V gene: TRBV28; J gene: TRBJ2-4; clone size: few; CDR3 length: 18; D gene: TRBD1
CDR3 protein: CASSPRTSDTQYF; CDR3 DNA: TGTGCCAGTAGTCCCCGGACTAGCGATACGCAGTATTTT; V gene: TRBV19; J gene: TRBJ2-3; clone size: .; CDR3 length: 13; D gene: TRBD2
CDR3 protein: CSVLESRKAGRNEKLFF; CDR3 DNA: TGCAGCGTTTTGGAATCTCGGAAGGCAGGGAGAAATGAAAAACTGTTTTTT; V gene: TRBV29-1; J gene: TRBJ1-4; clone size: few; CDR3 length: 17; D gene: .
CDR3 protein: CASSPRAGGYYEQYF; CDR3 DNA: TGTGCCAGCAGCCCACGAGCAGGGGGCTATTACGAGCAGTACTTC; V gene: TRBV27; J gene: TRBJ2-7; clone size: many; CDR3 length: 15; D gene: TRBD1
CDR3 protein: CASSPRTSGSSNTGELFF; CDR3 DNA: TGTGCCAGCTCACCCAGGACTAGCGGGAGCTCGAACACCGGGGAGCTGTTTTTT; V gene: TRBV18; J gene: TRBJ2-2; clone size: few; CDR3 length: 18; D gene: TRBD2
CDR3 protein: CASSAGGVGIRRQYF; CDR3 DNA: TGTGCCAGCAGCGCAGGGGGGGTCGGGATCCGTCGGCAGTACTTC; V gene: TRBV7-2; J gene: TRBJ2-7; clone size: many; CDR3 length: 15; D gene: .
CDR3 protein: CASTGRRHTIYF; CDR3 DNA: TGTGCCAGCACCGGCCGAAGGCACACCATATATTTT; V gene: TRBV28; J gene: TRBJ1-3; clone size: .; CDR3 length: 12; D gene: .
CDR3 protein: CASKPGLYNEQFF; CDR3 DNA: TGTGCCAGCAAACCGGGACTTTACAATGAGCAGTTCTTC; V gene: TRBV6-1; J gene: TRBJ2-1; clone size: many; CDR3 length: 13; D gene: .
CDR3 protein: CASSPGTVNYGYTF; CDR3 DNA: TGCGCCAGCAGCCCGGGGACAGTTAACTATGGCTACACCTTC; V gene: TRBV5-1; J gene: TRBJ1-2; clone size: .; CDR3 length: 14; D gene: TRBD1
CDR3 protein: CASSLVSGGHGDTQYF; CDR3 DNA: TGTGCCAGCAGCCTAGTTAGCGGGGGGCATGGAGATACGCAGTATTTT; V gene: TRBV7-2; J gene: TRBJ2-3; clone size: .; CDR3 length: 16; D gene: TRBD2
CDR3 protein: CASSEGGEYYGYTF; CDR3 DNA: TGTGCCAGCAGTGAAGGGGGGGAGTACTATGGCTACACCTTC; V gene: TRBV2; J gene: TRBJ1-2; clone size: many; CDR3 length: 14; D gene: .
CDR3 protein: CASSQGGSNQPQHF; CDR3 DNA: TGTGCCAGCAGTCAAGGGGGAAGCAATCAGCCCCAGCATTTT; V gene: TRBV28; J gene: TRBJ1-5; clone size: many; CDR3 length: 14; D gene: .
CDR3 protein: CAGKQDRGNNEQFF; CDR3 DNA: TGTGCCGGAAAACAGGACAGGGGGAACAATGAGCAGTTCTTC; V gene: TRBV2; J gene: TRBJ2-1; clone size: .; CDR3 length: 14; D gene: TRBD1
CDR3 protein: CSVAVGPDTQYF; CDR3 DNA: TGCAGCGTTGCAGTGGGTCCAGATACGCAGTATTTT; V gene: TRBV29-1; J gene: TRBJ2-3; clone size: many; CDR3 length: 12; D gene: .
CDR3 protein: CASSSLFGTDTQYF; CDR3 DNA: TGTGCCAGCAGCTCCCTATTCGGCACAGATACGCAGTATTTT; V gene: TRBV11-2; J gene: TRBJ2-3; clone size: many; CDR3 length: 14; D gene: .
CDR3 protein: CSAYTVLAGAGYEQYF; CDR3 DNA: TGCAGTGCCTACACCGTCCTAGCGGGAGCCGGGTACGAGCAGTACTTC; V gene: TRBV20-1; J gene: TRBJ2-7; clone size: .; CDR3 length: 16; D gene: TRBD2
CDR3 protein: CSTKPRGTMGTEAFF; CDR3 DNA: TGCAGTACCAAGCCAAGGGGGACTATGGGCACTGAAGCTTTCTTT; V gene: TRBV20-1; J gene: TRBJ1-1; clone size: many; CDR3 length: 15; D gene: .
CDR3 protein: CASSTGVNTEAFF; CDR3 DNA: TGTGCCAGCAGTACAGGGGTGAACACTGAAGCTTTCTTT; V gene: TRBV2; J gene: TRBJ1-1; clone size: many; CDR3 length: 13; D gene: TRBD1
CDR3 protein: CSAKTDRVANIQYF; CDR3 DNA: TGCAGTGCTAAAACGGACAGGGTGGCGAACATTCAGTACTTC; V gene: TRBV20-1; J gene: TRBJ2-4; clone size: many; CDR3 length: 14; D gene: TRBD1
CDR3 protein: CASIGTGVAEAFF; CDR3 DNA: TGTGCCAGCATCGGGACAGGGGTGGCTGAAGCTTTCTTT; V gene: TRBV3-1; J gene: TRBJ1-1; clone size: many; CDR3 length: 13; D gene: TRBD1
CDR3 protein: CASSLEPDSYEQYF; CDR3 DNA: TGTGCCAGCAGCTTGGAGCCAGATTCCTACGAGCAGTACTTC; V gene: TRBV5-8; J gene: TRBJ2-7; clone size: few; CDR3 length: 14; D gene: .
CDR3 protein: CASSAAQRPGELFF; CDR3 DNA: TGTGCCAGCAGCGCGGCCCAGCGGCCCGGGGAGCTGTTTTTT; V gene: TRBV7-6; J gene: TRBJ2-2; clone size: few; CDR3 length: 14; D gene: .